Listed here are 32 T cell receptor beta chains from one sample, sequenced in a study of blood T cell repertoires in COVID-19. Sequenced by immunoSEQ multiplex PCR; TCRdb stores in-frame clones only, minus some. The table lists 350,000 to 450,000 clones, 85% of them singletons. The material sequenced was peripheral blood. Receptor source: a woman younger than 30 with acute or convalescent COVID-19.

The chain couples TRBV13 to TRBJ2-2; the D is unclear. CDR3 length equals 15 residues. Germline V gene lookup returns CDR1 PRHDT and CDR2 FYEKMQ (reference sequence). Trimming pared 6 bases from V and 4 bases from J, leaving 15 bases between. The CDR3 here is CASSPDWVGTGELFF. The CDR3, as DNA: TGTGCCAGCAGTCCCGACTGGGTGGGCACCGGGGAGCTGTTTTTT.

This sequence joins TRBV27 and TRBJ1-2; D remains unclear. CDR1 and CDR2 (germline): MNHEY, SMNVEV (reference sequence). The length of the CDR3 is 12 residues. Trimming pared 4 bases from V and 6 bases from J, leaving 9 bases between. CDR3 DNA: TGTGCCAGCAGTTCCCACAGAGATGGCTACACCTTC. The encoded protein is CASSSHRDGYTF.

CDR3: CATSIEDRDLPEAFF. The CDR3 region has the DNA TGTGCCACCAGCATAGAGGACAGGGATCTCCCCGAAGCTTTCTTT. The gene calls are TRBV15 and TRBJ1-1; TRBD1 agrees at 8 bases. CDR1 LNHNV and CDR2 YYDKDF come from the germline V gene (reference sequence). After removal of 4 bases from V and 8 bases from J, the junction contained 12 bases not matched to a gene. This CDR3 spans 15 amino acids.

The chain has TRBV23-1 and TRBJ2-7, with D perhaps TRBD1 (5 bases). TRBV23-1 is an ORF, and what it does is uncertain. This CDR3 region has 15 residues. Trimming pared 11 bases from V and 3 bases from J, leaving 23 bases between. The CDR3 is CAFSSGGHTYYEQYF. In nucleotides, the CDR3 is TGCGCCTTCTCCTCCGGCGGACATACTTACTACGAGCAGTACTTC.

The chain couples TRBV9 to TRBJ2-1, with a tentative D call TRBD2 (7 bases). Trimming removed 4 bases at V and 3 bases at J, with 17 bases between. Germline lookup yields CDR1 SGDLS and CDR2 YYNGEE. This CDR3 is 16 amino acids long. CDR3 in amino acids: CASSPRGGRDYNEQFF. The CDR3 region has the DNA TGTGCCAGCAGCCCAAGGGGGGGGCGAGACTACAATGAGCAGTTCTTC.

This sequence joins TRBV5-6 and TRBJ2-2, with 7 nucleotides matching TRBD1. V gave up 0 bases and J gave up 4 bases; unmatched junction bases: 6. The CDR3 has 16 residues. In germline, CDR1 is SGHDT, CDR2 YYEEEE. The CDR3 DNA reads TGTGCCAGCAGCTTGGCCGGGACAGTGACCACCGGGGAGCTGTTTTTT. This sequence encodes CASSLAGTVTTGELFF. The variable domain in full, with the rest retrieved from reference TRBV5-6 and TRBJ2-2, is DAGVTQSPTHLIKTRGQQVTLRCSPKSGHDTVSWYQQALGQGPQFIFQYYEEEERQRGNFPDRFSGHQFPNYSSELNVNALLLGDSALYLCASSLAGTVTTGELFFGEGSRLTVL.

V usage is TRBV27 and J usage is TRBJ2-2, with 9 bases lining up with TRBD1. V shed 6 bases and J 3 bases; nucleotides not matched to a gene: 5. The CDR3 contains 15 residues. Germline V lookup: CDR1 MNHEY, CDR2 SMNVEV (reference sequence). CDR3: CASSRDREDTGELFF. For the CDR3, the DNA is TGTGCCAGCAGCCGGGACAGGGAAGACACCGGGGAGCTGTTTTTT.

The genes are TRBV2 and TRBJ1-1; no clear D. The CDR3 has 11 amino acids. The V gene's germline CDR1 is SNHLY and CDR2 FYNNEI. The ends were cut back, 7 bases at V and 1 base at J, with 4 bases in the middle. Here the CDR3 DNA reads TGTGCCAGCACCCAGAACACTGAAGCTTTCTTT. Its translation is CASTQNTEAFF.

This sequence joins TRBV2 and TRBJ2-1; TRBD2 aligns across 10 bases. The V gene end was trimmed by 6 bases and the J gene end by 7 bases; junction bases not matched to a gene: 9. The CDR3 length is 15 residues. Germline V gives CDR1 SNHLY, CDR2 FYNNEI. CDR3 region: CASRSLAGAFNEQFF. The CDR3 nucleotides are TGTGCCAGCAGGTCCCTAGCGGGAGCTTTTAATGAGCAGTTCTTC.

The rearrangement uses TRBV9 and TRBJ1-1; no clear D. Germline-derived CDR1 and CDR2 are SGDLS and YYNGEE. Trimming pared 6 bases from V and 1 base from J, leaving 19 bases between. This CDR3 spans 16 amino acids. The CDR3 reads CASTPGEIGANTEAFF. DNA for the CDR3: TGTGCCAGCACTCCCGGAGAAATAGGAGCGAACACTGAAGCTTTCTTT. The full variable domain, its missing parts supplied by reference TRBV9 and TRBJ1-1, is DSGVTQTPKHLITATGQRVTLRCSPRSGDLSVYWYQQSLDQGLQFLIQYYNGEERAKGNILERFSAQQFPDLHSELNLSSLELGDSALYFCASTPGEIGANTEAFFGQGTRLTVV.

This clone was seen only once. This chain joins TRBV11-2 and TRBJ2-2, with TRBD1 as a possible D gene (6 bases). Germline CDR1 SGHAT, CDR2 FQNNGV. The V end was cut by 4 bases, the J end by 1 base, with 10 bases between. The CDR3 has 15 amino acids. The CDR3 DNA reads as TGTGCCAGCAGCTCCTCGACAGGGAACACCGGGGAGCTGTTTTTT. Its translation: CASSSSTGNTGELFF.

The rearrangement uses TRBV7-2 and TRBJ1-1; 7 bases are a match to TRBD1. The CDR3 covers 15 residues. The trim removed 1 base at V and 4 bases at J, leaving 6 bases unmatched. CDR1 is SGHTA, CDR2 FQGNSA, per germline. Written as DNA, the CDR3 is TGTGCCAGCAGCTTAGACTTACAGGGGCGCACTGAAGCTTTCTTT. Residues: CASSLDLQGRTEAFF.

The J gene is TRBJ1-5, the V gene TRBV6-5; 8 nucleotides match TRBD1. Trimming at V came to 5 bases and at J to 4 bases, leaving 7 bases not matched to a gene. The CDR3 runs to 15 residues. From germline, CDR1 is MNHEY and CDR2 SVGAGI. The DNA for the CDR3 is TGTGCCAGCAGTCAAATGACAGGGGCAAATCAGCCCCAGCATTTT. The encoded protein is CASSQMTGANQPQHF.

The chain recombines TRBV9 with TRBJ2-5, with 10 bases lining up with TRBD2. Germline V gene sequence: CDR1 SGDLS, CDR2 YYNGEE. This CDR3 has 15 residues. The junction had 8 bases not matched to a gene; V was cut back by 4 bases and J by 5 bases. The CDR3 loop is CASSPGLAGAETQYF. For the CDR3, the DNA is TGTGCCAGCAGCCCTGGTCTAGCGGGGGCGGAGACCCAGTACTTC. The complete variable domain, with remaining parts taken from reference TRBV9 and TRBJ2-5, reads DSGVTQTPKHLITATGQRVTLRCSPRSGDLSVYWYQQSLDQGLQFLIQYYNGEERAKGNILERFSAQQFPDLHSELNLSSLELGDSALYFCASSPGLAGAETQYFGPGTRLLVL.

The genes are TRBV28 and TRBJ2-7; TRBD1 is a possible D gene (6 bases). Germline CDR1 MDHEN, CDR2 SYDVKM. V was pared by 5 bases and J by 2 bases, with 13 bases between. The CDR3 is made up of 14 amino acids. CDR3 nucleotides: TGTGCCAGCAGTCCTCCCGGACAGACCTACGAGCAGTACTTC. Its protein is CASSPPGQTYEQYF.

The chain couples TRBV5-1 to TRBJ1-1; no firm D call. Between the trimmed V and J ends, which lost 4 bases and 6 bases, there was a span of 10 bases. Germline CDR1 and CDR2: SGHRS and YFSETQ. CDR3 size: 12 residues. The CDR3: CASSGGRAEAFF. The CDR3 DNA follows: TGCGCCAGCAGCGGAGGGAGGGCTGAAGCTTTCTTT.

The rearrangement links TRBV2 to TRBJ2-7; TRBD1 matches 7 bases. CDR1 SNHLY and CDR2 FYNNEI come from the germline V gene. The V gene end was trimmed by 7 bases and the J gene end by 5 bases; junction bases not matched to a gene: 11. The CDR3 is 14 residues long. CDR3 in DNA: TGTGCCAGCAAAGGGGGCAGAGCATGGGACGAGCAGTACTTC. Amino acid sequence: CASKGGRAWDEQYF.

The chain recombines TRBV28 with TRBJ2-7, with D perhaps TRBD1 (6 bases). From germline, CDR1 is MDHEN and CDR2 SYDVKM. V was cut by 2 bases and J by 6 bases, with 11 bases left in between. This CDR3 is 13 amino acids long. For the CDR3, the DNA is TGTGCCAGCAGTTTAGCAGGGGAATCCGAGCAGTACTTC. Protein product: CASSLAGESEQYF.

This clone has a handful of counts. V gene TRBV5-8 combines with J gene TRBJ1-2; 12 positions agree with TRBD1. The CDR3 covers 16 residues. Per germline, CDR1 SGHTS and CDR2 YDEGEE. After removal of 2 bases from V and 7 bases from J, the junction contained 9 bases not matched to a gene. The CDR3 region is CASSFEYGTGGGGYTF. DNA for the CDR3: TGTGCCAGCAGCTTTGAGTACGGGACAGGGGGCGGTGGCTACACCTTC.

The V call is TRBV27, the J call TRBJ1-1, with D perhaps matching TRBD1 (6 bases). Trimming took off 2 bases at V and 2 bases at J, with 18 bases between the two ends. This CDR3 is 17 amino acids long. Germline V CDR1 and CDR2: MNHEY, SMNVEV (reference sequence). CDR3 sequence (DNA): TGTGCCAGCAGTTTAAATAAGGCAGGGGTTATTAACACTGAAGCTTTCTTT. This translates into CASSLNKAGVINTEAFF.

This clone was seen a handful of times. The chain employs TRBV24-1 and TRBJ1-2, with D maybe TRBD1 (5 bases). Germline CDR1 reads KGHDR; CDR2 reads SFDVKD. This CDR3 has 16 residues. V lost 2 bases to trimming and J lost 5 bases, with 17 bases between them. The CDR3 sequence: CATSDSRAGQLYGYTF. DNA for the CDR3: TGTGCCACCAGTGATTCCCGGGCAGGGCAATTATATGGCTACACCTTC.

V usage is TRBV13 and J usage is TRBJ2-7, with 9 bases fitting TRBD1. The CDR3 length is 14 residues. V dropped 6 bases and J dropped 4; count of bases not matched to a gene: 7. Germline values: CDR1 PRHDT, CDR2 FYEKMQ (reference sequence). CDR3 DNA: TGTGCCAGCAGTCCAACAGGGGGCAAGTACGAGCAGTACTTC. This gives the protein CASSPTGGKYEQYF. The whole variable domain, remainder taken from reference TRBV13 and TRBJ2-7, is AAGVIQSPRHLIKEKRETATLKCYPIPRHDTVYWYQQGPGQDPQFLISFYEKMQSDKGSIPDRFSAQQFSDYHSELNMSSLELGDSALYFCASSPTGGKYEQYFGPGTRLTVT.

The chain joins TRBV5-1 to TRBJ1-2; 8 nucleotides match TRBD1. CDR1 is SGHRS, CDR2 YFSETQ, per germline. The CDR3 covers 13 residues. V gave up 4 bases and J gave up 3 bases; unmatched junction bases: 2. The CDR3 here is CASSTQGDYGYTF. The CDR3 DNA reads as TGCGCCAGCAGCACACAGGGGGACTATGGCTACACCTTC. Drawing the rest from reference TRBV5-1 and TRBJ1-2, the complete variable domain is KAGVTQTPRYLIKTRGQQVTLSCSPISGHRSVSWYQQTPGQGLQFLFEYFSETQRNKGNFPGRFSGRQFSNSRSEMNVSTLELGDSALYLCASSTQGDYGYTFGSGTRLTVV.

This chain joins TRBV9 and TRBJ2-2; 10 bases agree with TRBD2. Losses at the gene ends were 0 bases for V and 3 bases for J; bases not matched to a gene: 5. There are 17 residues in the CDR3. Germline V gives CDR1 SGDLS, CDR2 YYNGEE. In DNA, the CDR3 is TGTGCCAGCAGCGTAGATTCTAGCGGGGGACACACCGGGGAGCTGTTTTTT. Translating gives CASSVDSSGGHTGELFF.

The J gene is TRBJ2-7, the V gene TRBV6-5; TRBD2 aligns across 12 bases. V lost 5 bases to trimming and J lost 5 bases; unmatched junction nucleotides: 4. From germline, CDR1 is MNHEY and CDR2 SVGAGI. The CDR3 has 14 amino acids. This chain's CDR3 is CASSRLAGADEQYF. In nucleotides, the CDR3 is TGTGCCAGCAGTCGACTAGCGGGGGCTGACGAGCAGTACTTC.

The V gene is TRBV9, the J gene TRBJ1-6; unclear D gene. Germline V gene sequence: CDR1 SGDLS, CDR2 YYNGEE. The CDR3 runs 13 residues. V lost 1 base, J lost 10 bases, and 9 bases lay in between. CDR3 sequence: CASSVLERSPLHF. CDR3 DNA sequence: TGTGCCAGCAGCGTATTGGAGAGATCACCCCTCCACTTT.

CDR3 DNA sequence: TGTGCCAGCACGACGGGATATAGCAATCAGCCCCAGCATTTT. This sequence encodes CASTTGYSNQPQHF. This chain links TRBV2 with TRBJ1-5, with D uncertain. Germline-derived CDR1 and CDR2 are SNHLY and FYNNEI. The CDR3 length is 14 residues. Trimming pared 7 bases from V and 0 bases from J, leaving 10 bases between.

The chain recombines TRBV29-1 with TRBJ2-7; perhaps TRBD2 as D (5 bases). V lost 4 bases and J 7 bases, leaving 14 bases between the germline ends. The CDR3 loop spans 12 amino acids. CDR1 and CDR2 (germline): SQVTM, ANQGSEA. The CDR3 DNA is TGCAGCGTTGGAGTTCCTAGCAGGGAGCAGTACTTC. Translated, it gives CSVGVPSREQYF.

The chain employs TRBV12-3 or TRBV12-4 and TRBJ1-5, with a weak D call TRBD1 (5 bases). The germline V and J ends were trimmed by 5 bases and 5 bases, with 10 bases remaining between them. The CDR3 runs to 13 residues. The CDR3 DNA reads as TGTGCCAGCAGTCGACAGAATTATCAGCCCCAGCATTTT. It yields the protein CASSRQNYQPQHF.

The chain carries TRBV13 and TRBJ1-3; the D gene is possibly TRBD1 (5 bases). The CDR3 is made up of 16 amino acids. Per germline, CDR1 PRHDT and CDR2 FYEKMQ (reference sequence). V was pared by 5 bases and J by 0 bases, with 14 bases between. The CDR3 spells CASSRGGPGSGNTIYF. CDR3 DNA sequence: TGTGCCAGCAGCCGCGGGGGTCCGGGCTCTGGAAACACCATATATTTT.

The J gene is TRBJ2-7, the V gene TRBV6-1, with TRBD2 matching 9 bases. Germline V CDR1 and CDR2: MNHNS, SASEGT. The CDR3 has 14 amino acids. J was trimmed by 6 bases and V by 0 bases; bases with no gene match: 3. DNA for the CDR3: TGTGCCAGCAGTGAAGCGGGACTAGCCTTCGAGCAGTACTTC. It yields the protein CASSEAGLAFEQYF.

This rearrangement joins TRBV30 to TRBJ1-1, with 8 bases matching TRBD1. Looked up from germline, CDR1 is GTSNPN and CDR2 is SVGIG (reference sequence). This CDR3 spans 12 amino acids. V shed 5 bases, J shed 4 bases, and the junction held 3 bases outside the gene matches. CDR3: CAWETGGTEAFF. Here the CDR3 DNA reads TGTGCCTGGGAAACAGGGGGCACTGAAGCTTTCTTT.